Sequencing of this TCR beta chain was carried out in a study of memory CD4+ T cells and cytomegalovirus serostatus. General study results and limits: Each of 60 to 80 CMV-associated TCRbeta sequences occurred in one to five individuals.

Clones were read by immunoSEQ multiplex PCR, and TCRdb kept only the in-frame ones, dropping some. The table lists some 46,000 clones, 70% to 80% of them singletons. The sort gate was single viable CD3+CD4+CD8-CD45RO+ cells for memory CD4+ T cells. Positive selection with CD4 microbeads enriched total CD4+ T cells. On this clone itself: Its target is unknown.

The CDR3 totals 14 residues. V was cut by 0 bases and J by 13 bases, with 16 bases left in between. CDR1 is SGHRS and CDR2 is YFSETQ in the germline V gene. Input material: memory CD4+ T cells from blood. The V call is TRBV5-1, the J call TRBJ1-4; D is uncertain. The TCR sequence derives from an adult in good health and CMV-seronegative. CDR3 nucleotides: TGCGCCAGCAGCTTGGAACTATCCCGAGGGTTACTGTTTTTT. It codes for CASSLELSRGLLFF.